A selection of T cell receptor beta chains follows, all from one sample in a study of shared T cell receptors in the human thymus. This table comes from immunoSEQ multiplex PCR, and its TCRdb copy is limited to in-frame clones, with some not included. The data hold 450,000 to 650,000 clones, with more than 75% observed a single time. This sample also appeared in a second study, on human thymus T cells.

The sample taken for sequencing was thymocytes. These receptors came from a boy less than two years old with a congenital heart defect. Each CDR3 is given with its conserved first and last residue. The D gene is left open where the match is weak. Only part of the rows carry a size: once, few, many, or a class if the clone is expanded.

J,D,size,V,CDR3,DNA
TRBJ2-3,TRBD2,.,TRBV13,CASSTSGSADTQYF,TGTGCCAGCAGCACTAGCGGGAGTGCAGATACGCAGTATTTT
TRBJ2-7,.,.,TRBV29-1,CSVILEREQYF,TGCAGCGTTATCCTAGAGAGGGAGCAGTACTTC
TRBJ2-7,TRBD1,few,TRBV5-5,CASSLGGTGGCEQYF,TGTGCCAGCAGCTTGGGGGGGACAGGGGGTTGCGAGCAGTACTTC
TRBJ2-1,TRBD2,few,TRBV30,CAWQIPSGLNNEQFF,TGTGCCTGGCAGATCCCTAGCGGATTAAACAATGAGCAGTTCTTC
TRBJ1-1,.,few,TRBV19,CASRRGDTEAFF,TGTGCCAGTAGAAGGGGTGACACTGAAGCTTTCTTT
TRBJ1-1,.,few,TRBV30,CAWNHKLRILTEAFF,TGTGCCTGGAACCACAAGCTCAGGATACTCACTGAAGCTTTCTTT
TRBJ2-7,TRBD2,few,TRBV11-2,CASSPELSGLDYEQYF,TGTGCCAGCAGCCCCGAACTATCGGGACTAGACTACGAGCAGTACTTC
TRBJ2-2,.,.,TRBV4-2,CASSQVPRKSTPNTGELFF,TGTGCCAGCAGCCAAGTACCTAGGAAGAGCACACCGAACACCGGGGAGCTGTTTTTT
TRBJ2-5,TRBD1,.,TRBV20-1,CSADRGGTQYF,TGCAGTGCTGACAGGGGAGGGACCCAGTACTTC
TRBJ2-7,.,.,TRBV5-6,CASSFYLGLPNYEQYF,TGTGCCAGCAGCTTCTACCTAGGTCTCCCAAACTACGAGCAGTACTTC
TRBJ1-1,TRBD1,.,TRBV10-1,CASSEKSGTGGAFF,TGCGCCAGCAGTGAGAAGTCCGGGACAGGAGGAGCTTTCTTT
TRBJ2-1,.,.,TRBV14,CASSQELGTNNEQFF,TGTGCCAGCAGCCAAGAGCTGGGGACAAACAATGAGCAGTTCTTC
TRBJ2-7,.,.,TRBV7-9,CASSLASGQGGGNTYEQYF,TGTGCCAGCAGCTTAGCGTCAGGACAGGGAGGGGGTAATACCTACGAGCAGTACTTC
TRBJ2-3,TRBD2,.,TRBV9,CASSVASAGGRDTQYF,TGTGCCAGCAGCGTAGCTTCGGCGGGAGGACGAGATACGCAGTATTTT
TRBJ1-5,.,.,TRBV6-1,CASTTVGRGNQPQHF,TGTGCCAGCACCACGGTCGGCAGGGGCAATCAGCCCCAGCATTTT
TRBJ1-2,TRBD1,.,TRBV6-5,CASSYRGRGYGYTF,TGTGCCAGCAGTTACAGGGGGCGAGGCTATGGCTACACCTTC
TRBJ1-5,TRBD1,.,TRBV27,CASSALTGQGLHSNQPQHF,TGTGCCAGCAGTGCCTTGACGGGACAGGGCCTTCATTCCAATCAGCCCCAGCATTTT
TRBJ2-3,.,.,TRBV12-5,CASGLPQGTDTQYF,TGTGCTAGTGGTTTGCCGCAGGGCACAGATACGCAGTATTTT
TRBJ2-7,.,.,TRBV4-1,CASSQDRLAQEHYEQYF,TGCGCCAGCAGCCAAGATCGGCTTGCACAGGAACACTACGAGCAGTACTTC
TRBJ2-7,TRBD2,.,TRBV5-1,CASNEWGGAYEQYF,TGCGCCAGCAACGAGTGGGGGGGGGCCTACGAGCAGTACTTC
TRBJ2-3,.,.,TRBV1,CTSSQPSGRSRDTQYF,TGCACCAGCAGCCAACCTAGCGGGAGGAGTAGAGATACGCAGTATTTT
TRBJ2-7,.,.,TRBV29-1,CSVVVRRSYF,TGCAGCGTTGTCGTAAGGAGATCTTACTTC
TRBJ2-3,TRBD2,few,TRBV4-3,CASSQVVLGGETDTQYF,TGCGCCAGCAGCCAGGTGGTGCTTGGGGGGGAGACAGATACGCAGTATTTT
TRBJ2-5,.,.,TRBV4-1,CASSQDFPNQETQYF,TGCGCCAGCAGCCAAGATTTTCCAAACCAAGAGACCCAGTACTTC
TRBJ1-1,.,.,TRBV25-1,CARRRHPMNTEAFF,TGTGCCAGGAGACGACACCCAATGAACACTGAAGCTTTCTTT
TRBJ2-7,TRBD2,few,TRBV4-3,CASSHQPGGRIREQYF,TGCGCCAGCAGCCATCAACCCGGGGGGAGGATACGCGAGCAGTACTTC
TRBJ2-1,TRBD2,.,TRBV27,CASSSSGRAYNEQFF,TGTGCCAGCAGCAGTAGCGGGAGGGCCTACAATGAGCAGTTCTTC
TRBJ1-1,.,.,TRBV30,CAWSSREGRNTEAFF,TGTGCCTGGAGTTCCAGGGAGGGAAGGAACACTGAAGCTTTCTTT
TRBJ2-1,.,.,TRBV19,CASSPAGLPNEQFF,TGTGCCAGTAGTCCTGCCGGACTTCCCAATGAGCAGTTCTTC
TRBJ2-7,.,.,TRBV12-5,CASGSSYEQYF,TGTGCTAGTGGTTCGTCCTACGAGCAGTACTTC
TRBJ2-5,TRBD2,.,TRBV19,CASSITSGSGWETQYF,TGTGCCAGTAGTATAACTAGCGGGAGTGGGTGGGAGACCCAGTACTTC
TRBJ2-7,TRBD1,once,TRBV14,CASSQATVPGQGDEQYF,TGTGCCAGCAGCCAAGCTACTGTACCGGGACAGGGCGACGAGCAGTACTTC